These T cell receptor beta chains were read from a single sample in a study of cytomegalovirus exposure and HLA in healthy donors. Only in-frame clones appear in the TCRdb table, and some are missing; sequencing was by immunoSEQ multiplex PCR. This repertoire shows roughly 180,000 clones, roughly a tenth found once; its top ten account for 1% to 1.5%. The sample taken for sequencing was PBMCs. The receptors shown here come from a woman aged 25 to 39 in good health and CMV-seropositive. The CDR3 runs from the conserved cysteine through the conserved F or W. D genes are given only for firm matches. Size is stated for part of the rows, as once, few or many counts, or as a class when the clone is expanded.

J: TRBJ1-6; size: NA; D: NA; V: TRBV4-1; DNA: TGCGCCAGCAGCCGCAACCGGGAGGTTTCACCCCTCCACTTT; CDR3: CASSRNREVSPLHF
J: TRBJ1-1; size: few; D: NA; V: TRBV9; DNA: TGTGCCAGCAGCGTAGTTGGAGTCTTGAACACTGAAGCTTTCTTT; CDR3: CASSVVGVLNTEAFF
J: TRBJ2-5; size: NA; D: TRBD2; V: TRBV4-1; DNA: TGCGCCAGCAGCTCTCTAGCGGATCAAGAGACCCAGTACTTC; CDR3: CASSSLADQETQYF
J: TRBJ2-3; size: few; D: TRBD2; V: TRBV29-1; DNA: TGCAGCGTAGGACTAGCGGGAGGCACAGATACGCAGTATTTT; CDR3: CSVGLAGGTDTQYF
J: TRBJ2-3; size: NA; D: TRBD1; V: TRBV9; DNA: TGTGCCAGCAGCGGGGTAGGGGGACAGCCCACAGATACGCAGTATTTT; CDR3: CASSGVGGQPTDTQYF
J: TRBJ1-2; size: few; D: TRBD1; V: TRBV7-9; DNA: TGTGCCAGCAGCCAAACAGGGGGCGCGAACTATGGCTACACCTTC; CDR3: CASSQTGGANYGYTF
J: TRBJ1-3; size: NA; D: NA; V: TRBV11-3; DNA: TGTGCCAGCAGCACAGGGTCTGGAAACACCATATATTTT; CDR3: CASSTGSGNTIYF
J: TRBJ1-4; size: few; D: NA; V: TRBV4-1; DNA: TGCGCCAGCAGCCAAGTTAACTTGGTAGCTAATGAAAAACTGTTTTTT; CDR3: CASSQVNLVANEKLFF
J: TRBJ2-1; size: NA; D: TRBD2; V: TRBV9; DNA: TGTGCCAGCAGCGTCGGGACTAGCGGGAGCCTCAGTCACAATGAGCAGTTCTTC; CDR3: CASSVGTSGSLSHNEQFF
J: TRBJ2-5; size: few; D: NA; V: TRBV30; DNA: TGTGCCTGGAACTTAGACCGGGACTACCAAGAGACCCAGTACTTC; CDR3: CAWNLDRDYQETQYF
J: TRBJ2-7; size: few; D: NA; V: TRBV5-6; DNA: TGTGCCAGCAGCTTGGGACAGCTAGAGCAGTACTTC; CDR3: CASSLGQLEQYF
J: TRBJ2-3; size: few; D: TRBD1; V: TRBV30; DNA: TGTGCCTGGAGCCAAGCACAGGGGTTCAGCACAGATACGCAGTATTTT; CDR3: CAWSQAQGFSTDTQYF
J: TRBJ2-5; size: NA; D: TRBD2; V: TRBV9; DNA: TGTGCCAGCAGCGCCCACGGAGCGGGACCAGAGACCCAGTACTTC; CDR3: CASSAHGAGPETQYF
J: TRBJ2-7; size: NA; D: NA; V: TRBV2; DNA: TGTGCCAGCAGTGAAGTTGGCAGTTTGACCTACGAGCAGTACTTC; CDR3: CASSEVGSLTYEQYF
J: TRBJ1-2; size: few; D: TRBD1; V: TRBV7-9; DNA: TGTGCCAGCAGCCCCCGACAGGGAACGAGCTATGGCTACACCTTC; CDR3: CASSPRQGTSYGYTF
J: TRBJ1-4; size: few; D: NA; V: TRBV9; DNA: TGTGCCAGCAGCGTACGAGACACCTATAATGAAAAACTGTTTTTT; CDR3: CASSVRDTYNEKLFF
J: TRBJ2-7; size: NA; D: TRBD1; V: TRBV27; DNA: TGTGCCAGCAGTTTAAAAGTACCGGGACAGGTGACCTACGAGCAGTACTTC; CDR3: CASSLKVPGQVTYEQYF
J: TRBJ2-7; size: few; D: TRBD1; V: TRBV19; DNA: TGTGCCAGTAGCACCGGGACAGCCATGCCCTACGAGCAGTACTTC; CDR3: CASSTGTAMPYEQYF
J: TRBJ2-3; size: once; D: NA; V: TRBV11-2; DNA: TGTGCCAGCAGCTTAGTAGGCGGGATGGCAGATACGCAGTATTTT; CDR3: CASSLVGGMADTQYF
J: TRBJ2-7; size: few; D: NA; V: TRBV2; DNA: TGTGCCAGCCTGGCCGAGGGGGGGGAGCAGTACTTC; CDR3: CASLAEGGEQYF
J: TRBJ2-7; size: few; D: NA; V: TRBV27; DNA: TGTGCCAGCCAACAGCTGCGGGACCGCTACGAGCAGTACTTC; CDR3: CASQQLRDRYEQYF
J: TRBJ1-4; size: few; D: TRBD1; V: TRBV30; DNA: TGTGCCTGGAGTGGGACAGGGAGGGACGAAAAACTGTTTTTT; CDR3: CAWSGTGRDEKLFF
J: TRBJ1-4; size: NA; D: TRBD1; V: TRBV5-1; DNA: TGCGCCAGCAGCACGGACAGGGGTGAAGAAAAACTGTTTTTT; CDR3: CASSTDRGEEKLFF
J: TRBJ2-7; size: NA; D: TRBD2; V: TRBV4-2; DNA: TGTGCCAGCAGCCAAGAGACTAGCGGGACCTACGAGCAGTACTTC; CDR3: CASSQETSGTYEQYF
J: TRBJ2-1; size: NA; D: NA; V: TRBV5-6; DNA: TGTGCCAGCAGCTTGGTCGGGCGGGGCTCCTACAATGAGCAGTTCTTC; CDR3: CASSLVGRGSYNEQFF
J: TRBJ2-1; size: NA; D: TRBD2; V: TRBV7-6; DNA: TGTGCCAGCAGCCAAAGCGGGAGGGCCAGCAATGAGCAGTTCTTC; CDR3: CASSQSGRASNEQFF
J: TRBJ1-1; size: few; D: NA; V: TRBV7-9; DNA: TGTGCCAGCAGCTTACAGGTGAACACTGAAGCTTTCTTT; CDR3: CASSLQVNTEAFF
J: TRBJ1-5; size: few; D: NA; V: TRBV27; DNA: TGTGCCAGCAGTGGGGGGGGCTGGGGTCAGCCCCAGCATTTT; CDR3: CASSGGGWGQPQHF
J: TRBJ2-6; size: NA; D: NA; V: TRBV19; DNA: TGTGCCAGTAGTACTCAAGACAGCTCTGGGGCCAACGTCCTGACTTTC; CDR3: CASSTQDSSGANVLTF
J: TRBJ2-7; size: NA; D: NA; V: TRBV10-3; DNA: TGTGCCATCAGTGAGTCGTCTAAGTCCCAGCAGTACTTC; CDR3: CAISESSKSQQYF
J: TRBJ2-1; size: NA; D: TRBD2; V: TRBV4-2; DNA: TGTGCCAGCAGCCGGAAGCGGGAGGGTGATAATGAGCAGTTCTTC; CDR3: CASSRKREGDNEQFF
J: TRBJ2-3; size: NA; D: TRBD1; V: TRBV29-1; DNA: TGCAGCGTCGACATCAGGGGGTGGAGGACAGATACGCAGTATTTT; CDR3: CSVDIRGWRTDTQYF
J: TRBJ2-3; size: few; D: NA; V: TRBV5-1; DNA: TGCGCCAGCAGCTTGTCTCAGGGGCCGGATACGCAGTATTTT; CDR3: CASSLSQGPDTQYF
J: TRBJ2-1; size: few; D: TRBD2; V: TRBV6-1; DNA: TGTGCCAGCAGTGACGGATCGGCGGGAGAGAATGAGCAGTTCTTC; CDR3: CASSDGSAGENEQFF
J: TRBJ1-4; size: NA; D: NA; V: TRBV28; DNA: TGTGCCAGCAGTCAGGCTTGGGGCGCAACTAATGAAAAACTGTTTTTT; CDR3: CASSQAWGATNEKLFF
J: TRBJ2-1; size: NA; D: NA; V: TRBV10-3; DNA: TGTGCCATCAGTGAGCGACAGTCGAGCTCCTACAATGAGCAGTTCTTC; CDR3: CAISERQSSSYNEQFF
J: TRBJ1-2; size: NA; D: TRBD1; V: TRBV6-1; DNA: TGTGCCAGCAGACAGACAGGGGGCGCGGGCTACACCTTC; CDR3: CASRQTGGAGYTF
J: TRBJ2-1; size: NA; D: NA; V: TRBV5-1; DNA: TGCGCCAGCAGCTTGGATCCGTACAATGAGCAGTTCTTC; CDR3: CASSLDPYNEQFF
J: TRBJ1-1; size: NA; D: NA; V: TRBV6-5; DNA: TGTGCCAGCAGTTATTGGCCAGTGAACACTGAAGCTTTCTTT; CDR3: CASSYWPVNTEAFF
J: TRBJ2-3; size: few; D: TRBD1; V: TRBV11-3; DNA: TGTGCCAGCAGCTTAGGGAACTGGATTGGGACAGGGGCAGATACGCAGTATTTT; CDR3: CASSLGNWIGTGADTQYF
J: TRBJ1-2; size: NA; D: TRBD1; V: TRBV5-1; DNA: TGCGCCAGCAGCTTTGCCGGGACAGGGGGACCTAACTATGGCTACACCTTC; CDR3: CASSFAGTGGPNYGYTF
J: TRBJ1-4; size: few; D: NA; V: TRBV18; DNA: TGTGCCAGCTCACCCCTAGAGGGACTGAGTGAAAAACTGTTTTTT; CDR3: CASSPLEGLSEKLFF
J: TRBJ1-2; size: NA; D: NA; V: TRBV6-5; DNA: TGTGCCAGCAGTTCCAGGATCCCTATCTATGGCTACACCTTC; CDR3: CASSSRIPIYGYTF
J: TRBJ2-4; size: NA; D: TRBD1; V: TRBV7-9; DNA: TGTGCCAGCAGCTCCCGGAACAGGGGTCAAAACATTCAGTACTTC; CDR3: CASSSRNRGQNIQYF
J: TRBJ2-1; size: NA; D: NA; V: TRBV9; DNA: TGTGCCAGCAGCGATTTTGCGGACTACAATGAGCAGTTCTTC; CDR3: CASSDFADYNEQFF